This T cell receptor (beta chain) was found in a study of cytomegalovirus exposure and HLA in healthy donors. PCR used 60 Vbeta primers and 13 Jbeta primers. Sequencing was performed with immunoSEQ multiplex PCR; in TCRdb, only in-frame clones are kept and a portion is missing. Seen here are 110,000 to 150,000 clones, around 70% observed once, and the top ten hold under 2.5%. In the case of this clone: Its target is unknown.

Study-level findings and limits: It emerged from a later analysis that several of the most significant clusters appeared to be linked to common viral pathogens. Researchers reported in a later analysis that a missense DCLRE1C variant was tied to TCR beta V- and J-gene trimming.

Germline CDR1 and CDR2: MNHEY and SVGAGI. The CDR3 totals 16 residues. V lost 4 bases and J lost 1; bases outside the gene matches: 9. J is TRBJ2-5 and V is TRBV6-5; 7 nucleotides match TRBD1. Sequenced material: PBMCs. The source of this sequence is a woman aged 55-69 years in good health and CMV-seropositive. As DNA, the CDR3 is TGTGCCAGCAGTTCTCCAGGGGGTTTGGGCCAAGAGACCCAGTACTTC. Encoded protein: CASSSPGGLGQETQYF.